Given below is one T cell receptor beta chain in context. The record originates from a study of blood T cell repertoires in COVID-19. Overall study context: Whether acute or convalescent, the COVID-19 samples came from the United States, Italy and Spain. The analysed material was cDNA or gDNA that came from T cells, B-cell-depleted T cells, or PBMCs.

In the original workflow: Counts of nucleated cells, estimated from reference gene primer amplification, were obtained. Sequenced by immunoSEQ multiplex PCR; TCRdb stores in-frame clones only, minus some. The V and J calls and the clone size are those of that table, but D and trimming were determined from the DNA. This sample has 90,000 to 110,000 clones; 75% to 90% occur once, and the top ten carry 1.1%. Sequenced input: peripheral blood. This TCR was sampled from a human donor in a cohort sampled during active COVID-19.

The CDR3 loop is CASSQWDRGGRAFF. The CDR3 bases are TGCGCCAGCAGCCAATGGGACAGGGGAGGTAGAGCTTTCTTT. This chain joins TRBV4-3 and TRBJ1-1, with 10 positions matching TRBD1. The CDR3 covers 14 residues. Germline-derived CDR1 and CDR2 are LGHNA and YSLEER. Losses at the gene ends were 2 bases for V and 10 bases for J; bases not matched to a gene: 7.